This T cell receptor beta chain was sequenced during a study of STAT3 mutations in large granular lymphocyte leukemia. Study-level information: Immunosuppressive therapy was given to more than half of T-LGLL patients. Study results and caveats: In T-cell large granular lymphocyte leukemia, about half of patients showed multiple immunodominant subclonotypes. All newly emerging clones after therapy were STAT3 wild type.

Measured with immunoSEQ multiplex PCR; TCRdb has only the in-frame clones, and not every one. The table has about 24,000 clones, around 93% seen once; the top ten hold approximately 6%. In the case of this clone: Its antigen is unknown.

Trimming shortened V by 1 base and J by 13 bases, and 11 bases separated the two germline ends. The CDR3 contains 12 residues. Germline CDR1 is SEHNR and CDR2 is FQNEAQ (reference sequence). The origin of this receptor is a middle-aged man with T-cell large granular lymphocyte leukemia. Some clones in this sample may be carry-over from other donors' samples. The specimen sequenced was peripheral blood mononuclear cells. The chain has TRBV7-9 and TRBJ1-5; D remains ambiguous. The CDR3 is CASSLGGDSQHF. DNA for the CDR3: TGTGCCAGCAGCTTAGGCGGTGACTCGCAGCATTTT.